This record concerns one T cell receptor beta chain sequence. CDR3 length equals 16 residues. Trimming took 4 bases from V and 9 from J; bases not matched to a gene: 20. Looked up from germline, CDR1 is GTSNPN and CDR2 is SVGIG (reference sequence). Only in-frame clones appear in the TCRdb table, and some are missing; sequencing was by immunoSEQ multiplex PCR. This table holds about 7,600 clones, around 80% found once. This record belongs to a study of immune evolution from preneoplasia to lung adenocarcinoma. This rearrangement joins TRBV30 to TRBJ1-2; TRBD1 aligns across 7 bases. The sample taken for sequencing was FFPE adjacent normal lung tissue. The sequence was obtained from a person aged 70 to 79 with lung adenocarcinoma. CDR3 nucleotides: TGTGCCTGGACCCGGGACAGCGCGTGGGGTTTTTATCGCTACACCTTC. Protein product: CAWTRDSAWGFYRYTF.